The 15 T cell receptor beta chains reported below all come from one sample, sequenced in a study of vaccination and CD4 T cells after COVID-19. Stated treatment: roughly ten-day PBMC culture with coronavirus spike peptide pools or control peptides (ViraFEST assay). At the Johns Hopkins FTIC core, DNA taken from cultured CD4+ T cells was sequenced by way of the Oncomine TCR Beta short-read assay. TCRdb re-called the PCR reads through MiXCR, storing one row per CDR3 protein. Seen here are several thousand distinct CDR3 sequences, 21% observed once, and the top ten hold more than 20%. Their antigen targets remain unknown. Specimen: CD4+ T cells from blood, cultured in vitro. The origin of the receptors is a human donor who had recovered from COVID-19.

The chain combines TRBV19 with TRBJ1-5; weak D call: TRBD1 (5 bases). The CDR3 is 15 residues long. Germline V gene sequence: CDR1 LNHDA, CDR2 SQIVND (reference sequence). The germline V and J ends were trimmed by 3 bases and 0 bases, with 9 bases remaining between them. The CDR3 loop reads CASSMGGNSNQPQHF. CDR3 bases: TGTGCCAGTAGTATGGGGGGGAATAGCAATCAGCCCCAGCATTTT.

This clonotype was counted between two and nine times. V usage is TRBV7-2 and J usage is TRBJ2-3; 7 bases match TRBD2. Germline lookup yields CDR1 SGHTA and CDR2 FQGNSA. This CDR3 has 15 amino acids. The ends lost 1 base at V and 7 bases at J; junction bases unmatched: 8. The CDR3, as DNA: TGTGCCAGCAGCTTAGATCGGGCAGGGACTAATACGCAGTATTTT. This encodes CASSLDRAGTNTQYF.

This clonotype was recorded a few times. The V call is TRBV19, the J call TRBJ1-3, with D uncertain. The CDR3 covers 12 residues. V was pared by 7 bases and J by 0 bases, with 4 bases between. Germline-derived CDR1 and CDR2 are LNHDA and SQIVND (reference sequence). The CDR3 nucleotides read TGTGCCAGTACTGACTCTGGAAACACCATATATTTT. It encodes CASTDSGNTIYF.

By frequency in the sample, this clonotype is medium-sized. The chain links TRBV20-1 to TRBJ2-2; no definite D call. From germline, CDR1 is DFQATT and CDR2 SNEGSKA (reference sequence). Trimming took 3 bases from V and 1 from J, leaving 9 bases between them. This CDR3 comprises 14 residues. CDR3 in DNA: TGCAGTGCTAGTCGTTCAGGGAACACCGGGGAGCTGTTTTTT. It is translated as CSASRSGNTGELFF.

Comment on this clonotype: A junction boundary mismatches the germline segment, possibly from a read error. The V and J genes are TRBV30 and TRBJ1-1; D unresolved. The CDR3 contains 11 residues. CDR1 and CDR2 (germline): GTSNPN, SVGIG (reference sequence). The CDR3 loop reads CAWRENAEAFF. CDR3 coding DNA: TGTGCCTGGAGGGAGAACGCTGAAGCTTTCTTT.

This clonotype has a handful of counts. V is TRBV6-1 and J is TRBJ1-5; a possible D gene is TRBD1 (6 bases). The CDR3 has 13 residues. V lost 6 bases and J 7 bases, leaving 13 bases between the germline ends. In germline, CDR1 is MNHNS, CDR2 SASEGT. The CDR3 coding sequence is TGTGCCAGCAGCCAGCAACAGGGACAGCCCCAGCATTTT. This sequence encodes CASSQQQGQPQHF.

In this sample, this clonotype turned up a few times. The chain joins TRBV20-1 to TRBJ2-5; 14 positions match TRBD2. The CDR3 is 18 amino acids. Germline CDR1 reads DFQATT; CDR2 reads SNEGSKA (reference sequence). With V trimmed by 6 bases and J by 5 bases, 17 bases remained unmatched. CDR3: CSARTSGGWGRGLETQYF. CDR3 DNA: TGCAGTGCAAGGACTAGCGGGGGGTGGGGCCGAGGTCTCGAGACCCAGTACTTC.

This clonotype qualifies as large. V usage is TRBV7-8 and J usage is TRBJ2-3; D ambiguous. The CDR3 is 12 residues long. Germline V gene sequence: CDR1 SGHVS, CDR2 FQNEAQ. The V and J ends lost 5 bases and 5 bases respectively, with 8 bases between them. This CDR3 reads CASSPMGDTQYF. The CDR3 region has the DNA TGTGCCAGCAGCCCAATGGGAGATACGCAGTATTTT.

This clonotype was detected only a few times. The chain is built from TRBV12-3 or TRBV12-4 and TRBJ1-2; D unclear. The CDR3 totals 14 residues. The V end lost 0 bases, the J end lost 3 bases, and 8 bases lay between the germline ends. The CDR3 DNA is TGTGCCAGCAGTTTAGCCCTCGGATACTATGGCTACACCTTC. This gives the protein CASSLALGYYGYTF.

This clonotype was seen only a few times. The gene calls are TRBV20-1 and TRBJ1-1; 8 bases line up with TRBD1. Per germline, CDR1 DFQATT and CDR2 SNEGSKA (reference sequence). J lost 2 bases, V lost 4 bases, and 6 bases had no gene match. The CDR3 covers 14 residues. This CDR3 is CSATGDRGNTEAFF. CDR3 DNA: TGCAGTGCTACCGGAGACAGGGGTAACACTGAAGCTTTCTTT.

The chain joins TRBV9 to TRBJ2-3; TRBD2 matches 14 bases. V trimming: 2 bases; J trimming: 0 bases; junction bases outside the gene matches: 2. The CDR3 is 17 residues long. The germline V gene encodes CDR1 SGDLS and CDR2 YYNGEE. CDR3 nucleotide sequence: TGTGCCAGCAGCGTGACTAGCGGGGGGGCGAGCACAGATACGCAGTATTTT. This codes for CASSVTSGGASTDTQYF.

This clonotype ranks as medium-sized (0.01 to 0.1%). The J gene is TRBJ2-5, the V gene TRBV12-3 or TRBV12-4; D is uncertain. Trimming removed 6 bases at V and 8 bases at J, with 4 bases between. There are 9 residues in the CDR3. The CDR3 is CASRNTQYF. The CDR3 DNA is TGTGCCAGCAGGAACACCCAGTACTTC.

The chain links TRBV19 to TRBJ2-2, with D tentatively TRBD1 (5 bases). In germline, CDR1 is LNHDA, CDR2 SQIVND (reference sequence). V lost 5 bases and J lost 5, with 18 bases in between. The CDR3 loop spans 16 amino acids. The CDR3 is CASSVTQVRLTGELFF. CDR3 coding DNA: TGTGCCAGTAGTGTTACACAGGTTCGTCTAACCGGGGAGCTGTTTTTT. The variable domain in full, with the rest retrieved from reference TRBV19 and TRBJ2-2, is DGGITQSPKYLFRKEGQNVTLSCEQNLNHDAMYWYRQDPGQGLRLIYYSQIVNDFQKGDIAEGYSVSREKKESFPLTVTSAQKNPTAFYLCASSVTQVRLTGELFFGEGSRLTVL.

The gene calls are TRBV21-1 and TRBJ2-1; the table's TRBD2 call for D was not verified on the DNA. TRBV21-1 is termed a pseudogene. The CDR3 runs 20 residues. CDR3 sequence (DNA): TGTGCCAGCAGCAAAGGGGGACTAGCGGGAGCCCGGGGCTCCTACAATGAGCAGTTCTTC. Residues: CASSKGGLAGARGSYNEQFF.

The chain's CDR3 is CASGRSRRSGTTGELFF. The CDR3 DNA is TGTGCCAGCGGTCGAAGCCGCAGGAGCGGAACCACCGGGGAGCTGTTTTTT. The chain carries TRBV28 and TRBJ2-2; TRBD2 might be the D (5 bases). The V end lost 8 bases, the J end lost 4 bases, and 23 bases lay between the germline ends. Germline V gene data show CDR1 as MDHEN and CDR2 as SYDVKM. The CDR3 is made up of 17 amino acids.